The TCR beta chain described here comes from a study of blood T cell repertoires in COVID-19. Assay: immunoSEQ multiplex PCR; the TCRdb copy retains only in-frame clones and omits some. The table records about 360,000 clones, approximately 86% of them present only once. The sample was peripheral blood. The sequence derives from a woman between 55 and 75 years old with COVID-19, enrolled during active disease.

The CDR3 DNA is TGTGCCAGCAGTTACTCGATAACCGAGAGCTCCTACGAGCAGTACTTC. Its protein is CASSYSITESSYEQYF. This sequence joins TRBV6-5 and TRBJ2-7; no clear D. Per the germline V gene, CDR1 is MNHEY and CDR2 is SVGAGI. V was clipped by 0 bases and J by 0 bases, with 12 bases between them. The CDR3 runs 16 residues.